The 7 T cell receptor beta chains given below trace back to one sample, sequenced in a study of OX40 agonist ivuxolimab in advanced cancers. Libraries were constructed by the immunoSEQ multiplex PCR assay. In its TCRdb copy, this immuneACCESS table keeps in-frame sequences only and misses some clones. Where compared with another copy, unresolved V genes explain less than half of these, and the others have no known cause. This sample gives fewer than 85,000 clones in total; under 90% of them show up just once. In total, the top ten clones hold approximately 0.51% of the sample. The sample here was CD4+ or CD8+ T cells sorted from blood, taken in a trial of the OX40 agonist ivuxolimab. The receptors derive from an adult with an advanced solid tumor such as melanoma, head and neck, liver or kidney cancer.

This clone was found once. This sequence joins TRBV2 and TRBJ1-5; 10 positions agree with TRBD1. In germline, CDR1 is SNHLY, CDR2 FYNNEI. The CDR3 spans 17 residues. J gave up 7 bases and V 2 bases, and 11 bases lay outside the gene matches. CDR3 coding DNA: TGTGCCAGCAGTGAATTGGAGACAGGGGGCGCGGGGCAGCCCCAGCATTTT. This codes for CASSELETGGAGQPQHF.

The chain couples TRBV30 to TRBJ2-7; 9 positions agree with TRBD1. This CDR3 region has 14 residues. CDR1 and CDR2 (germline): GTSNPN, SVGIG (reference sequence). Trimming cost V 0 bases and J 10 bases; bases outside gene matches: 10. In nucleotides, the CDR3 is TGTGCCTGGAGTGTCCGAACTACAGGGGGCGGACAGTACTTC. It is translated as CAWSVRTTGGGQYF.

This clone was seen a handful of times. The chain combines TRBV11-2 with TRBJ2-1, with D uncertain. CDR1 and CDR2 (germline): SGHAT, FQNNGV. Trimming cost V 1 base and J 5 bases, with 9 bases left between them. CDR3 length: 14 amino acids. This chain's CDR3 is CASSLGLTNNEQFF. CDR3 coding DNA: TGTGCCAGCAGCTTAGGGTTGACCAACAATGAGCAGTTCTTC. The variable domain in full, with the rest retrieved from reference TRBV11-2 and TRBJ2-1, is EAGVAQSPRYKIIEKRQSVAFWCNPISGHATLYWYQQILGQGPKLLIQFQNNGVVDDSQLPKDRFSAERLKGVDSTLKIQPAKLEDSAVYLCASSLGLTNNEQFFGPGTRLTVL.

The rearrangement links TRBV6-5 to TRBJ1-1; D unclear. The CDR3 is made up of 13 amino acids. In germline, CDR1 is MNHEY, CDR2 SVGAGI. Trimming left V 6 bases short and J 7 bases short, with 15 bases between. The DNA for the CDR3 is TGTGCCAGCAGGATAATTGCGGACGGTGAAGCTTTCTTT. Amino acid sequence: CASRIIADGEAFF.

The V gene is TRBV5-1, the J gene TRBJ1-3, with no clear D. Trimming removed 0 bases from V and 2 bases from J, with 9 bases in between. The length of the CDR3 is 15 residues. Germline V gives CDR1 SGHRS, CDR2 YFSETQ. Written as DNA, the CDR3 is TGCGCCAGCAGCTTGGAATCGACACCTGGAAACACCATATATTTT. The encoded protein is CASSLESTPGNTIYF.

The chain recombines TRBV19 with TRBJ1-3, with D maybe TRBD1 (5 bases). Trimming pared 4 bases from V and 4 bases from J, leaving 11 bases between. The CDR3 has 14 residues. The germline CDR1 and CDR2 sequences are LNHDA and SQIVND (reference sequence). The CDR3 protein is CASSRGFQGNTIYF. Written as DNA, the CDR3 is TGTGCCAGTAGTAGGGGGTTTCAAGGAAACACCATATATTTT. Based on the CDR3 plus reference TRBV19 and TRBJ1-3, the full variable domain is DGGITQSPKYLFRKEGQNVTLSCEQNLNHDAMYWYRQDPGQGLRLIYYSQIVNDFQKGDIAEGYSVSREKKESFPLTVTSAQKNPTAFYLCASSRGFQGNTIYFGEGSWLTVV.

The J gene is TRBJ2-6, the V gene TRBV28; D unclear. Germline values: CDR1 MDHEN, CDR2 SYDVKM. This CDR3 is built from 16 residues. V gave up 3 bases and J gave up 0 bases, with 9 bases separating them. The CDR3 DNA follows: TGTGCCAGCAGTTTTTGGCACTACTCTGGGGCCAACGTCCTGACTTTC. Translation: CASSFWHYSGANVLTF.